These 8 T cell receptor beta chains were all obtained from the same sample, sequenced in a study of CD8+CD57+ T cells in acquired aplastic anemia (dated by TCRdb to 2017 to 2018). Patients chosen for sequencing had shown expansion of CD8+CD57+ cells by flow cytometry. Data came from an Illumina HiSeq 2000. Profiling of TCR beta VDJ combinations and CDR3 sequences used genomic DNA as the template. TCRdb reworked the public reads: Q25 trimming with fastp, MiXCR clone assembly, productive beta chains retained. Rows are combined by CDR3 protein, so each entry shows the most common genes and DNA. The sample table lists about 180,000 distinct CDR3 sequences, roughly 65% of them with a count of one. The leading ten clones occupy under 55% of the sample. The sample taken for sequencing was sorted CD4+, CD8+, or CD8+CD57+ T cells (not recorded which) from PBMCs. These receptors all come from a human donor with aplastic anemia.

The CDR3 bases are TGTGCCAGTAGTTGGCAGCGGGACAGGGGCAATCAGCCCCAGCATTTT. Its protein is CASSWQRDRGNQPQHF. This sequence joins TRBV19 and TRBJ1-5; 9 nucleotides match TRBD1. The germline V gene encodes CDR1 LNHDA and CDR2 SQIVND (reference sequence). V was clipped by 5 bases and J by 2 bases; unmatched bases: 7. This CDR3 has 16 residues.

The chain couples TRBV20-1 to TRBJ2-3; D unresolved. The V gene's germline CDR1 is DFQATT and CDR2 SNEGSKA (reference sequence). The CDR3 loop spans 12 amino acids. V was shortened by 0 bases and J by 8 bases, with 9 bases between the two germline ends. In DNA form, the CDR3 reads TGCAGTGCTAGAGAGGGCGAATCTACGCAGTATTTT. It codes for CSAREGESTQYF.

The rearrangement uses TRBV25-1 and TRBJ2-3; 13 nucleotides line up with TRBD2. With 5 bases clipped from V and 0 bases from J, the junction kept 8 bases outside the gene matches. From germline, CDR1 is MGHDK and CDR2 SYGVNS. The CDR3 covers 18 residues. CDR3 loop: CASSLGLAGAYSTDTQYF. As DNA, the CDR3 is TGTGCCAGCAGTCTAGGACTAGCGGGGGCCTACAGCACAGATACGCAGTATTTT.

The chain employs TRBV9 and TRBJ2-5, with TRBD2 identical over 11 bases. CDR3 size: 16 residues. Germline CDR1 and CDR2: SGDLS and YYNGEE. V lost 0 bases and J lost 5; bases outside the gene matches: 6. CDR3 loop: CASSVGVAGGRETQYF. The CDR3 DNA reads TGTGCCAGCAGCGTAGGGGTAGCGGGAGGGAGGGAGACCCAGTACTTC.

V and J are TRBV27 and TRBJ2-7; 7 nucleotides match TRBD1. Trimming cost V 1 base and J 6 bases; bases outside gene matches: 9. Germline V gene lookup returns CDR1 MNHEY and CDR2 SMNVEV (reference sequence). This CDR3 is built from 15 residues. The CDR3 protein is CASSLFSGTEGEQYF. Here the CDR3 DNA reads TGTGCCAGCAGTTTATTTAGTGGGACAGAGGGCGAGCAGTACTTC.

The chain has TRBV7-3 and TRBJ1-6; possibly TRBD1 for D (6 bases). Germline CDR1 and CDR2: SGHTA and FQGTGA. Trimming took off 0 bases at V and 8 bases at J, with 17 bases between the two ends. The CDR3 loop spans 17 amino acids. The chain's CDR3 is CASSLTQQQGIDSPLHF. CDR3 sequence (DNA): TGTGCCAGCAGCTTAACCCAGCAACAGGGTATCGATTCACCCCTCCACTTT. Drawing the rest from reference TRBV7-3 and TRBJ1-6, the complete variable domain is GAGVSQTPSNKVTEKGKYVELRCDPISGHTALYWYRQSLGQGPEFLIYFQGTGAADDSGLPNDRFFAVRPEGSVSTLKIQRTERGDSAVYLCASSLTQQQGIDSPLHFGNGTRLTVT.

The rearrangement links TRBV11-2 to TRBJ2-5, with D perhaps TRBD1 (5 bases). CDR3 size: 15 residues. Trimming left V 3 bases short and J 4 bases short, with 15 bases between. The germline CDR1 and CDR2 sequences are SGHAT and FQNNGV. CDR3 amino acids: CASSLGPTAGETQYF. The CDR3 nucleotides read TGTGCCAGCAGCTTGGGGCCCACGGCTGGAGAGACCCAGTACTTC. The entire variable domain, with the rest obtained from reference TRBV11-2 and TRBJ2-5, is as follows: EAGVAQSPRYKIIEKRQSVAFWCNPISGHATLYWYQQILGQGPKLLIQFQNNGVVDDSQLPKDRFSAERLKGVDSTLKIQPAKLEDSAVYLCASSLGPTAGETQYFGPGTRLLVL.

This rearrangement joins TRBV15 to TRBJ2-5, with a possible D match to TRBD2 (5 bases). CDR1 is LNHNV, CDR2 YYDKDF, per germline (reference sequence). Trimming pared 0 bases from V and 5 bases from J, leaving 13 bases between. CDR3 length: 15 residues. As DNA, the CDR3 is TGTGCCACCAGCAGAGATCTGGCTAGCAGGGAGACCCAGTACTTC. Its protein is CATSRDLASRETQYF.